The rows below give T cell receptor beta chains drawn from one sample of a study of T cell responses to AZD1222 COVID-19 vaccine. This table comes from immunoSEQ multiplex PCR, and its TCRdb copy is limited to in-frame clones, with some not included. The sample yields more than 150,000 clones, about nine tenths seen once. Here the sequenced sample was peripheral blood, taken on day 0 of AZD1222 vaccination. The receptors stem from an adult in good health. The CDR3 runs from the conserved cysteine through the conserved F or W. Fields, in order: clone size, D gene, V gene, J gene, CDR3 protein, CDR3 DNA. A D gene is named only where the DNA matches it firmly. Clone sizes are given selectively: once, few, many, or a class where the clone is expanded.

clone_size: NA
d_call: NA
v_call: TRBV5-1
j_call: TRBJ1-6
cdr3_aa: CASSLNRELSNSPLHF
cdr3_nt: TGCGCCAGCAGCTTGAACAGGGAGTTGAGTAATTCACCCCTCCACTTT

clone_size: once
d_call: NA
v_call: TRBV18
j_call: TRBJ1-4
cdr3_aa: CASSPRDSSYEKLFF
cdr3_nt: TGTGCCAGCTCACCACGAGACAGCTCATATGAAAAACTGTTTTTT

clone_size: few
d_call: NA
v_call: TRBV6-2/TRBV6-3
j_call: TRBJ1-2
cdr3_aa: CASSPEDGYGYTF
cdr3_nt: TGTGCCAGCAGCCCCGAGGACGGATATGGCTACACCTTC

clone_size: NA
d_call: NA
v_call: TRBV5-1
j_call: TRBJ1-3
cdr3_aa: CASRLGDGNTIYF
cdr3_nt: TGCGCCAGCCGTTTGGGGGATGGAAACACCATATATTTT

clone_size: NA
d_call: NA
v_call: TRBV6-2/TRBV6-3
j_call: TRBJ1-1
cdr3_aa: CASSTRVMNTEAFF
cdr3_nt: TGTGCCAGCAGTACCAGGGTCATGAACACTGAAGCTTTCTTT

clone_size: NA
d_call: NA
v_call: TRBV21-1
j_call: TRBJ1-1
cdr3_aa: CASTKEGTTRTEAFF
cdr3_nt: TGTGCCAGCACCAAAGAGGGAACTACAAGGACTGAAGCTTTCTTT

clone_size: NA
d_call: TRBD2
v_call: TRBV20-1
j_call: TRBJ2-7
cdr3_aa: CSASIIASGAYEQYF
cdr3_nt: TGCAGTGCTAGTATTATCGCTAGCGGGGCATACGAGCAGTACTTC

clone_size: NA
d_call: TRBD1
v_call: TRBV5-6
j_call: TRBJ1-6
cdr3_aa: CASSLAGGRNSPLHF
cdr3_nt: TGTGCCAGCAGCTTGGCAGGGGGCCGAAATTCACCCCTCCACTTT

clone_size: NA
d_call: TRBD2
v_call: TRBV27
j_call: TRBJ2-2
cdr3_aa: CASRSGLASGELFF
cdr3_nt: TGTGCCAGCAGGTCGGGACTAGCTAGCGGGGAGCTGTTTTTT

clone_size: NA
d_call: TRBD1
v_call: TRBV7-9
j_call: TRBJ1-5
cdr3_aa: CASSGTGDEKPQHF
cdr3_nt: TGTGCCAGCAGCGGGACAGGGGATGAGAAGCCCCAGCATTTT

clone_size: NA
d_call: NA
v_call: TRBV6-5
j_call: TRBJ2-5
cdr3_aa: CASSYSHGPETQYF
cdr3_nt: TGTGCCAGCAGTTACAGCCACGGGCCGGAGACCCAGTACTTC

clone_size: NA
d_call: TRBD1
v_call: TRBV7-8
j_call: TRBJ1-2
cdr3_aa: CASSKLDRGDYGYTF
cdr3_nt: TGTGCCAGCAGCAAACTGGACAGGGGTGACTATGGCTACACCTTC

clone_size: NA
d_call: NA
v_call: TRBV9
j_call: TRBJ2-3
cdr3_aa: CASSVGVSTDTQYF
cdr3_nt: TGTGCCAGCAGCGTAGGAGTCAGCACAGATACGCAGTATTTT

clone_size: NA
d_call: NA
v_call: TRBV11-3
j_call: TRBJ2-1
cdr3_aa: CASSTNRRGPQNEQFF
cdr3_nt: TGTGCCAGCAGCACCAATAGGCGGGGCCCGCAAAATGAGCAGTTCTTC

clone_size: once
d_call: TRBD1
v_call: TRBV15
j_call: TRBJ1-3
cdr3_aa: CATSRRQGYGSGNTIYF
cdr3_nt: TGTGCCACCAGCAGAAGACAGGGATATGGGAGTGGAAACACCATATATTTT

clone_size: NA
d_call: NA
v_call: TRBV5-6
j_call: TRBJ2-2
cdr3_aa: CASSKPTGEYANTGELFF
cdr3_nt: TGTGCCAGCAGCAAACCAACGGGGGAATACGCGAACACCGGGGAGCTGTTTTTT

clone_size: once
d_call: TRBD1
v_call: TRBV2
j_call: TRBJ2-4
cdr3_aa: CAGGGQGANIQYF
cdr3_nt: TGTGCCGGCGGAGGACAGGGGGCAAACATTCAGTACTTC

clone_size: NA
d_call: TRBD2
v_call: TRBV3-1/TRBV3-2
j_call: TRBJ2-5
cdr3_aa: CASSQRLAPYATQYF
cdr3_nt: TGTGCCAGCAGCCAGCGACTAGCCCCATACGCGACCCAGTACTTC

clone_size: NA
d_call: NA
v_call: TRBV16
j_call: TRBJ1-1
cdr3_aa: CASSPMWGAGETEAFF
cdr3_nt: TGTGCCAGCAGCCCAATGTGGGGGGCCGGGGAGACTGAAGCTTTCTTT

clone_size: NA
d_call: NA
v_call: TRBV5-1
j_call: TRBJ2-4
cdr3_aa: CASSLEVGQLLAKNIQYF
cdr3_nt: TGCGCCAGCAGCCTGGAGGTTGGACAGTTACTAGCCAAAAACATTCAGTACTTC

clone_size: NA
d_call: TRBD1
v_call: TRBV5-6
j_call: TRBJ1-1
cdr3_aa: CASSGGQGTEAFF
cdr3_nt: TGTGCCAGCAGCGGGGGACAGGGTACTGAAGCTTTCTTT

clone_size: NA
d_call: TRBD1
v_call: TRBV28
j_call: TRBJ1-5
cdr3_aa: CASSFRTGAVHPQHF
cdr3_nt: TGTGCCAGCAGTTTCAGGACAGGGGCTGTTCATCCCCAGCATTTT

clone_size: NA
d_call: TRBD1
v_call: TRBV7-7
j_call: TRBJ2-2
cdr3_aa: CASSQGQGKLNTGELFF
cdr3_nt: TGTGCTAGCAGCCAGGGACAGGGAAAGCTTAACACCGGGGAGCTGTTTTTT

clone_size: once
d_call: TRBD1
v_call: TRBV7-9
j_call: TRBJ2-7
cdr3_aa: CASSFQGAGEQYF
cdr3_nt: TGTGCCAGCAGCTTCCAGGGGGCAGGGGAGCAGTACTTC

clone_size: NA
d_call: NA
v_call: TRBV29-1
j_call: TRBJ2-3
cdr3_aa: CSVARQEDTQYF
cdr3_nt: TGCAGCGTAGCCCGACAGGAGGATACGCAGTATTTT

clone_size: NA
d_call: TRBD2
v_call: TRBV7-8
j_call: TRBJ2-7
cdr3_aa: CASTLQRDYPYAEQYF
cdr3_nt: TGTGCCAGCACCCTACAAAGGGACTACCCATACGCCGAGCAGTACTTC

clone_size: once
d_call: NA
v_call: TRBV6-2/TRBV6-3
j_call: TRBJ1-1
cdr3_aa: CASSLFGLPHTEAFF
cdr3_nt: TGTGCCAGCAGCCTGTTTGGACTTCCGCACACTGAAGCTTTCTTT

clone_size: NA
d_call: NA
v_call: TRBV6-1
j_call: TRBJ2-2
cdr3_aa: CASSETQGIAGELFF
cdr3_nt: TGTGCCAGCAGTGAGACACAGGGAATCGCCGGGGAGCTGTTTTTT

clone_size: NA
d_call: NA
v_call: TRBV3-1/TRBV3-2
j_call: TRBJ2-1
cdr3_aa: CASSQGSWSLSYNEQFF
cdr3_nt: TGTGCCAGCAGCCAAGGGTCCTGGTCCCTCTCCTACAATGAGCAGTTCTTC

clone_size: NA
d_call: NA
v_call: TRBV27
j_call: TRBJ1-6
cdr3_aa: CASSFRNSPLHF
cdr3_nt: TGTGCCAGCAGTTTTCGGAATTCACCCCTCCACTTT